This entry lists 30 T cell receptor beta chains sequenced from one sample in a study of cytomegalovirus exposure and HLA in healthy donors (dated by TCRdb to about 2017). The library was made by the immunoSEQ multiplex PCR assay. A mixture of 60 forward primers for TCR Vbeta segments and 13 reverse primers for TCR Jbeta segments was used in the multiplex PCR. TCRdb limited this immuneACCESS table to in-frame rearrangements with V and J called. A share of clones is missing; checked studies link under half to unresolved V genes, and the rest is unexplained. The sample table holds 85,000 to 130,000 clones, of which about 75% were seen once. In total, the top ten clones hold over 12% of the sample. Sequences were obtained from PBMCs. All receptors come from a male donor in good health and CMV-seropositive.

The chain couples TRBV4-1 to TRBJ2-1, with TRBD1 as a possible D gene (6 bases). Per the germline V gene, CDR1 is MGHRA and CDR2 is YSYEKL. The V end was cut by 1 base, the J end by 7 bases, with 14 bases between. The length of the CDR3 is 15 residues. In nucleotides, the CDR3 is TGCGCCAGCAGCCAAGGGTTATTGGGGGCGAATGAGCAGTTCTTC. Translated: CASSQGLLGANEQFF.

The V and J genes are TRBV9 and TRBJ1-4; 7 bases agree with TRBD1. V lost 0 bases to trimming and J lost 0 bases; unmatched junction nucleotides: 5. The CDR3 has 17 amino acids. Germline V gene sequence: CDR1 SGDLS, CDR2 YYNGEE. In DNA, the CDR3 is TGTGCCAGCAGCGTAGAGCGGCAGGGGGCAACTAATGAAAAACTGTTTTTT. Its protein is CASSVERQGATNEKLFF.

The chain is built from TRBV4-2 and TRBJ2-1, with 12 bases fitting TRBD2. Germline CDR1 is LGHNA and CDR2 is YNFKEQ. The CDR3 totals 18 residues. V gave up 1 base and J gave up 7 bases; unmatched junction bases: 11. CDR3 amino acids: CASSQVPSGGVLRNEQFF. The CDR3 region has the DNA TGTGCCAGCAGCCAAGTCCCTAGCGGGGGGGTATTGAGGAATGAGCAGTTCTTC.

This chain uses TRBV10-3 with TRBJ2-3; TRBD1 matches 11 bases. The CDR3 runs 14 residues. J lost 8 bases, V lost 6 bases, and 7 bases had no gene match. Germline V gene lookup returns CDR1 ENHRY and CDR2 SYGVKD. The CDR3 DNA is TGTGCCATCAGGGGGGACAGGGGGTCGGGTACGCAGTATTTT. The encoded protein is CAIRGDRGSGTQYF.

V gene TRBV7-2 combines with J gene TRBJ2-1, with D uncertain. Germline loops: CDR1 SGHTA, CDR2 FQGNSA. The length of the CDR3 is 13 residues. The ends were cut back, 1 base at V and 6 bases at J, with 7 bases in the middle. This CDR3 reads CASSLVRSNEQFF. The CDR3 DNA reads TGTGCCAGCAGCTTAGTTCGGAGCAATGAGCAGTTCTTC.

The gene calls are TRBV29-1 and TRBJ2-6; D may be TRBD1 (6 bases). This CDR3 has 15 amino acids. Trimming cost V 6 bases and J 2 bases, with 14 bases left between them. CDR1 is SQVTM, CDR2 ANQGSEA, per germline. CDR3 nucleotide sequence: TGCAGCGTGCAGGGGTACACTGCTGGGGCCAACGTCCTGACTTTC. Protein product: CSVQGYTAGANVLTF.

The genes are TRBV25-1 and TRBJ2-6; 8 nucleotides match TRBD1. This CDR3 is built from 17 residues. CDR1 is MGHDK and CDR2 is SYGVNS in the germline V gene. Germline trimming cut 5 bases from V and 2 bases from J; bases unmatched to any gene: 8. CDR3 protein: CASSKTWTGPGANVLTF. In DNA, the CDR3 is TGTGCCAGCAGTAAAACCTGGACAGGGCCTGGGGCCAACGTCCTGACTTTC.

This clone appeared a few times. The rearrangement uses TRBV28 and TRBJ1-2; D unresolved. This CDR3 contains 15 residues. Trimming removed 6 bases from V and 2 bases from J, with 16 bases in between. Per the germline V gene, CDR1 is MDHEN and CDR2 is SYDVKM. In DNA form, the CDR3 reads TGTGCCAGCAGCCCTCTCGGGTCCAGCAACTATGGCTACACCTTC. Protein sequence: CASSPLGSSNYGYTF.

The chain uses TRBV6-5 and TRBJ1-2; perhaps TRBD1 as D (5 bases). The CDR3 spans 14 residues. With 10 bases removed from V and 3 bases from J, the gap between germline ends came to 18 bases. Germline lookup yields CDR1 MNHEY and CDR2 SVGAGI. CDR3 protein: CATASGGRYYGYTF. The CDR3 DNA follows: TGTGCCACCGCCTCGGGGGGGAGGTACTATGGCTACACCTTC.

This clone was observed a handful of times. The chain joins TRBV4-2 to TRBJ2-7, with TRBD1 matching 7 bases. Germline V gene sequence: CDR1 LGHNA, CDR2 YNFKEQ. The length of the CDR3 is 14 residues. Trimming took 4 bases from V and 9 from J; bases not matched to a gene: 12. The CDR3 sequence is CASSLGQDGIGQYF. CDR3 in DNA: TGTGCCAGCAGCCTCGGACAGGATGGGATCGGGCAGTACTTC.

V is TRBV6-1 and J is TRBJ2-5, with 7 bases that match TRBD1. CDR1 is MNHNS and CDR2 is SASEGT in the germline V gene. Unmatched junction bases numbered 6, after V lost 1 base and J lost 1 base. The CDR3 runs to 16 residues. This CDR3 reads CASSEGDSLIQETQYF. In nucleotides, the CDR3 is TGTGCCAGCAGTGAAGGGGACAGCTTAATCCAAGAGACCCAGTACTTC.

The rearrangement joins TRBV4-3 to TRBJ1-2; D is unresolved. V was pared by 0 bases and J by 1 base, with 6 bases between. The germline gives CDR1 LGHNA, CDR2 YSLEER. The CDR3 is 14 residues long. This CDR3 reads CASSQDQNNYGYTF. CDR3 DNA sequence: TGCGCCAGCAGCCAAGACCAGAATAACTATGGCTACACCTTC.

The J gene is TRBJ1-6, the V gene TRBV5-1, with D uncertain. The CDR3 has 16 residues. The ends were cut back, 4 bases at V and 3 bases at J, with 14 bases in the middle. Germline CDR1 reads SGHRS; CDR2 reads YFSETQ. The CDR3 sequence: CASSRGGQDYNSPLHF. Here the CDR3 DNA reads TGCGCCAGCAGCCGGGGAGGTCAGGACTATAATTCACCCCTCCACTTT.

V gene TRBV18 combines with J gene TRBJ2-4; TRBD2 matches 9 bases. Germline CDR1 reads KGHSH; CDR2 reads LQKENI. Germline trimming cut 5 bases from V and 2 bases from J; bases unmatched to any gene: 4. The CDR3 extends over 15 amino acids. The CDR3 protein is CASSTSGGTKNIQYF. The CDR3 DNA sequence: TGTGCCAGCTCAACGAGCGGGGGGACCAAAAACATTCAGTACTTC. Looking up the rest from reference TRBV18 and TRBJ2-4 gives the full variable domain: NAGVMQNPRHLVRRRGQEARLRCSPMKGHSHVYWYRQLPEEGLKFMVYLQKENIIDESGMPKERFSAEFPKEGPSILRIQQVVRGDSAAYFCASSTSGGTKNIQYFGAGTRLSVL.

The rearrangement joins TRBV7-2 to TRBJ1-2, with D possibly TRBD1 on 5 matching bases. The CDR3 length is 16 residues. Trimming pared 1 base from V and 7 bases from J, leaving 19 bases between. The germline gives CDR1 SGHTA, CDR2 FQGNSA. CDR3 sequence: CASSLGETGGRGGYTF. The DNA for the CDR3 is TGTGCCAGCAGCTTAGGAGAGACGGGGGGACGTGGTGGCTACACCTTC.

The rearrangement uses TRBV4-3 and TRBJ2-6, with 10 bases fitting TRBD1. Looked up from germline, CDR1 is LGHNA and CDR2 is YSLEER. This CDR3 is 18 amino acids long. V shed 4 bases and J 4 bases; nucleotides not matched to a gene: 10. Here the CDR3 DNA reads TGCGCCAGCAGCCGCCAGACAGGGGGCGCGGGGGGGGCCAACGTCCTGACTTTC. This gives the protein CASSRQTGGAGGANVLTF.

V and J are TRBV6-1 and TRBJ1-2; weak D call: TRBD1 (6 bases). V shed 1 base and J shed 8 bases, with 14 bases lying between them. Germline loops: CDR1 MNHNS, CDR2 SASEGT. The CDR3 consists of 14 residues. The CDR3 DNA is TGTGCCAGCAGTGAAGGAGCGGGGGCCGAAGGCTACACCTTC. Protein sequence: CASSEGAGAEGYTF.

The chain couples TRBV30 to TRBJ1-2; 8 positions agree with TRBD1. The CDR3 is 13 amino acids. Germline V gene data show CDR1 as GTSNPN and CDR2 as SVGIG (reference sequence). V was pared by 1 base and J by 2 bases, with 0 bases of the junction left unmatched. The chain's CDR3 is CAWSGDRNYGYTF. The CDR3 DNA sequence: TGTGCCTGGAGTGGGGACAGGAACTATGGCTACACCTTC.

This clone was recorded only once. This chain connects TRBV4-1 to TRBJ1-4, with 7 bases fitting TRBD1. The CDR3 loop spans 15 amino acids. The V gene end was trimmed by 3 bases and the J gene end by 7 bases; junction bases not matched to a gene: 8. Germline CDR1 MGHRA, CDR2 YSYEKL. CDR3 nucleotides: TGCGCCAGCAGCCAGGAAGGGGGCGGTGGTGAAAAACTGTTTTTT. Translating gives CASSQEGGGGEKLFF.

This clone was counted a single time. This chain connects TRBV6-5 to TRBJ2-4; TRBD1 agrees at 11 bases. The ends lost 6 bases at V and 9 bases at J; junction bases unmatched: 4. The V gene's germline CDR1 is MNHEY and CDR2 SVGAGI. This CDR3 is 13 amino acids long. CDR3 DNA: TGTGCCAGCAGGATTGGGACAGGGGGCATTCAGTACTTC. It specifies CASRIGTGGIQYF.

The chain uses TRBV4-2 and TRBJ1-1; D is unresolved. The CDR3 is 13 residues long. Trimming took 6 bases from V and 1 from J, leaving 9 bases between them. Germline loops: CDR1 LGHNA, CDR2 YNFKEQ. CDR3 coding DNA: TGTGCCAGCAGAGCAACCCAGAACACTGAAGCTTTCTTT. It codes for CASRATQNTEAFF.

The J gene is TRBJ1-2, the V gene TRBV6-1, with D tentatively TRBD1 (5 bases). Germline V gene lookup returns CDR1 MNHNS and CDR2 SASEGT. The V end was cut by 0 bases, the J end by 3 bases, with 20 bases between. The CDR3 has 18 residues. The CDR3 region has the DNA TGTGCCAGCAGTGAAGCGCCGCCCGCCCCAGGGTGGGACTATGGCTACACCTTC. Protein product: CASSEAPPAPGWDYGYTF.

The chain links TRBV5-1 to TRBJ2-1, with D possibly being TRBD1 (5 bases). The CDR3 has 15 residues. Trimming pared 6 bases from V and 2 bases from J, leaving 15 bases between. Germline CDR1 reads SGHRS; CDR2 reads YFSETQ. CDR3 coding DNA: TGCGCCAGCACAAACCAGGGTCTCCCCTACAATGAGCAGTTCTTC. As protein: CASTNQGLPYNEQFF.

V gene TRBV9 combines with J gene TRBJ1-5; 8 bases match TRBD1. Trimming took 4 bases from V and 10 from J; bases not matched to a gene: 10. Germline CDR1 SGDLS, CDR2 YYNGEE. This CDR3 is built from 14 residues. The CDR3 spells CASSPGQGNRPQHF. The CDR3 DNA is TGTGCCAGCAGCCCCGGACAGGGCAATCGACCCCAGCATTTT.

This clone has more than one count but fewer than ten. CDR3 sequence reads: CASRTSGKHEQYF. CDR3 bases: TGTGCCAGCCGCACGTCGGGGAAGCACGAGCAGTACTTC. The V call is TRBV6-5, the J call TRBJ2-7; a possible D gene is TRBD2 (5 bases). The V end lost 8 bases, the J end lost 5 bases, and 16 bases lay between the germline ends. This CDR3 has 13 amino acids. CDR1 is MNHEY and CDR2 is SVGAGI in the germline V gene.

This sequence joins TRBV11-3 and TRBJ1-2; D gene uncertain. CDR3 length equals 13 residues. V gave up 5 bases and J gave up 7 bases, with 14 bases separating them. Germline assignment: CDR1 SGHNT and CDR2 YENEEA. The CDR3 DNA sequence: TGTGCCAGCAGCGCCGACCTAGAGTCTGGCTACACCTTC. Its protein product is CASSADLESGYTF.

V is TRBV7-2 and J is TRBJ2-3; 7 nucleotides line up with TRBD2. V gave up 7 bases and J gave up 3 bases; unmatched junction bases: 4. Germline V CDR1 and CDR2: SGHTA, FQGNSA. CDR3 length: 13 residues. CDR3 bases: TGTGCCAGCACGGACGGGGGGACAGATACGCAGTATTTT. Translated: CASTDGGTDTQYF.

The V and J genes are TRBV4-1 and TRBJ2-2; 7 bases align to TRBD1. Germline CDR1 reads MGHRA; CDR2 reads YSYEKL. Trimming took 3 bases from V and 1 from J; bases not matched to a gene: 5. The CDR3 runs 16 residues. CDR3 protein: CASSHRQGLNTGELFF. The DNA of the CDR3 is TGCGCCAGCAGCCATAGACAGGGTTTGAACACCGGGGAGCTGTTTTTT.

The chain has TRBV29-1 and TRBJ2-5, with D possibly TRBD1 on 6 matching bases. Gene TRBJ2-7 matches the end of the DNA better, so the J call may be wrong. The length of the CDR3 is 13 residues. CDR1 and CDR2 from the germline V gene are SQVTM and ANQGSEA. The CDR3: CSVSTGSYYEQYF. DNA of the CDR3: TGCAGCGTTAGTACAGGGTCTTATTACGAGCAGTACTTC.

The chain combines TRBV5-4 with TRBJ2-5; 10 bases are a match to TRBD2. CDR1 SGHNT and CDR2 YYREEE come from the germline V gene (reference sequence). This CDR3 contains 17 residues. V lost 4 bases, J lost 1 base, and 10 bases stayed unmatched. CDR3 bases: TGTGCCAGCAGCCCGGGACTAGCGAGAGAGGGCCAAGAGACCCAGTACTTC. This gives the protein CASSPGLAREGQETQYF.